The 17 T cell receptor beta chains presented below share a single source sample, sequenced in a study of blood T cell repertoires in COVID-19 (dated by TCRdb to 2020 to 2022). Library generation was performed with the immunoSEQ multiplex PCR assay. Sourced from immuneACCESS, this table was stored by TCRdb with only in-frame sequences that have V and J called. A share of the clones is absent; for the studies checked, an unresolved V gene accounts for under half, and the remainder has no known explanation. This sample comprises 70,000 to 95,000 clones, roughly 80% of them detected only once. The top ten clones comprise 12% of the sample. The sequenced material came from peripheral blood. The receptors shown here come from a woman in her thirties or forties with active or convalescent COVID-19.

This rearrangement joins TRBV27 to TRBJ2-7; no clear D. The CDR3 contains 13 residues. The germline V gene has CDR1 MNHEY and CDR2 SMNVEV (reference sequence). V was clipped by 5 bases and J by 3 bases, with 11 bases between them. The CDR3 protein is CASSRATNYEQYF. The CDR3 DNA is TGTGCCAGCAGTCGAGCCACGAACTACGAGCAGTACTTC.

The genes are TRBV7-9 and TRBJ1-2; no definite D call. The V and J ends lost 7 bases and 6 bases respectively, with 12 bases between them. Germline V gene lookup returns CDR1 SEHNR and CDR2 FQNEAQ (reference sequence). The CDR3 extends over 12 amino acids. The CDR3 is CASTPMSDGYTF. In DNA, the CDR3 is TGTGCCAGCACGCCAATGAGCGATGGCTACACCTTC.

The CDR3 DNA reads TGTGCCAGCTCACCAACTGACAGGGCGTCACCCCTCCACTTT. Encoded protein: CASSPTDRASPLHF. V is TRBV18 and J is TRBJ1-6; 7 bases are a match to TRBD1. J was trimmed by 10 bases and V by 2 bases; bases with no gene match: 5. The CDR3 totals 14 residues. CDR1 is KGHSH, CDR2 LQKENI, per germline.

The chain uses TRBV19 and TRBJ1-2; possible D gene TRBD1, 6 bases. CDR1 LNHDA and CDR2 SQIVND come from the germline V gene (reference sequence). CDR3 length equals 13 residues. The germline V and J ends were trimmed by 3 bases and 5 bases, with 10 bases remaining between them. The CDR3 region has the DNA TGTGCCAGTAGTATCACGACAGGATATGGCTACACCTTC. The encoded protein is CASSITTGYGYTF.

This clone is deemed medium-sized (0.01 to 0.1%). This rearrangement joins TRBV12-5 to TRBJ2-7; 7 bases align to TRBD1. Germline V gene data show CDR1 as LGHNT and CDR2 as FRNRAP. The ends lost 0 bases at V and 5 bases at J; junction bases unmatched: 4. This CDR3 is built from 14 residues. CDR3 nucleotide sequence: TGTGCTAGTGGTTTGGTAGGGCAGGGGGACGAGCAGTACTTC. Translation gives CASGLVGQGDEQYF.

A few counts support this clone. CDR3 nucleotide sequence: TGTGCCATCAGTGGACGGGAAATTCACAATGAGCAGTTCTTC. It yields the protein CAISGREIHNEQFF. This chain connects TRBV10-3 to TRBJ2-1; D is perhaps TRBD2 (5 bases). V was clipped by 4 bases and J by 5 bases, with 12 bases between them. Germline values: CDR1 ENHRY, CDR2 SYGVKD. The CDR3 loop spans 14 amino acids.

V and J are TRBV6-2 or TRBV6-3 and TRBJ2-7, with TRBD2 identical over 15 bases. The CDR3 loop spans 17 amino acids. The trim removed 5 bases at V and 4 bases at J, leaving 9 bases unmatched. Germline values: CDR1 MNHEY, CDR2 SVGEGT. CDR3 in DNA: TGTGCCAGCAGTGACGGACTAGCGGGAGGGCCGAAATACGAGCAGTACTTC. Amino acid sequence: CASSDGLAGGPKYEQYF.

This clone was observed a handful of times. The chain is built from TRBV20-1 and TRBJ1-4, with a possible D match to TRBD1 (5 bases). V was trimmed by 3 bases and J by 14 bases, leaving 13 bases between them. Germline values: CDR1 DFQATT, CDR2 SNEGSKA (reference sequence). The CDR3 is 11 amino acids. CDR3 sequence: CSARGIGGLFF. The DNA for the CDR3 is TGCAGTGCTAGGGGAATCGGGGGGCTGTTTTTT.

J is TRBJ1-1 and V is TRBV5-1, with D perhaps TRBD1 (6 bases). The CDR3 runs to 19 residues. Trimming took off 6 bases at V and 0 bases at J, with 27 bases between the two ends. The germline V gene has CDR1 SGHRS and CDR2 YFSETQ. The CDR3 is CASNREHRAYIGMNTEAFF. For the CDR3, the DNA is TGCGCCAGCAACAGGGAGCACCGGGCGTATATCGGCATGAACACTGAAGCTTTCTTT.

V gene TRBV10-2 combines with J gene TRBJ1-1; tentatively, D is TRBD1 (5 bases). The CDR3 totals 13 residues. V was clipped by 2 bases and J by 4 bases, with 8 bases between them. Germline V gene data show CDR1 as WSHSY and CDR2 as SAAADI. The CDR3 DNA reads as TGCGCCAGCAGTGAGGGGGGGACCACTGAAGCTTTCTTT. Its protein product is CASSEGGTTEAFF.

The rearrangement uses TRBV28 and TRBJ1-4; a possible D gene is TRBD1 (5 bases). The CDR3 consists of 13 residues. Germline values: CDR1 MDHEN, CDR2 SYDVKM. V was cut by 6 bases and J by 3 bases, with 8 bases left in between. The CDR3 DNA reads TGTGCCAGCAGAGGGGCCTCTAATGAAAAACTGTTTTTT. Protein: CASRGASNEKLFF.

This chain joins TRBV4-2 and TRBJ1-1, with D possibly TRBD1 on 6 matching bases. Germline assignment: CDR1 LGHNA and CDR2 YNFKEQ. V lost 3 bases to trimming and J lost 7 bases, with 15 bases between them. CDR3 length: 14 residues. CDR3 protein: CASSHPDPDSEAFF. The CDR3 coding sequence is TGTGCCAGCAGCCACCCGGACCCGGACAGTGAAGCTTTCTTT.

In this sample, this clone turned up a few times. The chain joins TRBV7-2 to TRBJ2-5; the D gene is possibly TRBD2 (7 bases). CDR1 SGHTA and CDR2 FQGNSA come from the germline V gene. CDR3 size: 15 residues. Trimming removed 5 bases from V and 3 bases from J, with 16 bases in between. CDR3 sequence reads: CASSPIRGGEETQYF. The CDR3 coding sequence is TGTGCCAGCAGCCCAATAAGGGGGGGAGAAGAGACCCAGTACTTC. The full variable domain, completed using reference TRBV7-2 and TRBJ2-5, is GAGVSQSPSNKVTEKGKDVELRCDPISGHTALYWYRQSLGQGLEFLIYFQGNSAPDKSGLPSDRFSAERTGGSVSTLTIQRTQQEDSAVYLCASSPIRGGEETQYFGPGTRLLVL.

The chain employs TRBV19 and TRBJ1-5, with no clear D. Trimming took 3 bases from V and 4 from J, leaving 10 bases between them. The CDR3 length is 14 residues. Germline lookup yields CDR1 LNHDA and CDR2 SQIVND (reference sequence). CDR3 residues: CASSIFRNNQPQHF. CDR3 bases: TGTGCCAGTAGTATTTTCAGAAATAATCAGCCCCAGCATTTT.

On this clone: This CDR3 is also generated by other DNA sequences in the sample. The rearrangement uses TRBV12-3 or TRBV12-4 and TRBJ2-5; 8 nucleotides align to TRBD1. This CDR3 comprises 12 residues. J gave up 5 bases and V 6 bases, and 2 bases lay outside the gene matches. CDR3 protein: CASRQGEETQYF. CDR3 bases: TGTGCCAGCAGACAGGGGGAGGAGACCCAGTACTTC.

V is TRBV3-1 (or the pseudogene TRBV3-2) and J is TRBJ1-5; tentatively, D is TRBD1 (5 bases). This CDR3 comprises 17 residues. Germline CDR1 reads LGHDT; CDR2 reads YNNKEL (reference sequence). The V and J ends lost 0 bases and 6 bases respectively, with 18 bases between them. The CDR3 loop reads CASSQEMRGGVGQPQHF. The DNA of the CDR3 is TGTGCCAGCAGCCAAGAGATGCGGGGGGGGGTCGGTCAGCCCCAGCATTTT.

This rearrangement joins TRBV30 to TRBJ1-1; 8 positions agree with TRBD1. The CDR3 sequence is 18 residues long. The trim removed 0 bases at V and 4 bases at J, leaving 16 bases unmatched. Germline V lookup: CDR1 GTSNPN, CDR2 SVGIG (reference sequence). CDR3 sequence: CAWSVLRTGIIFSTEAFF. In nucleotides, the CDR3 is TGTGCCTGGAGTGTACTGAGGACAGGGATAATATTTAGCACTGAAGCTTTCTTT.